This TCR beta chain was obtained from a study of cytomegalovirus exposure and HLA in healthy donors. PCR primers comprised 60 Vbeta and 13 Jbeta primers. Only in-frame clones appear in the TCRdb table, and some are missing; sequencing was by immunoSEQ multiplex PCR. This sample has 100,000 to 150,000 clones, with 81% found just once. The J segment lost 3 bases and the V segment lost 1 base, leaving 7 bases of the junction unmatched. Per germline, CDR1 SGHTA and CDR2 FQGNSA. The CDR3 sequence is 17 residues long. Study conclusions and caveats: Later analysis suggested links between common viral pathogens and several top significant clusters. Later analysis identified a missense DCLRE1C variant that was linked to TCR beta V- and J-gene trimming.

Worth noting for this clone: The antigen remains unidentified.

Nominal health characterized the donors when sampled, though unrecorded immune exposures were likely. The receptor was derived from a man aged 18 to 30 in good health and CMV-seronegative. The sequencing input was PBMCs. The V and J genes are TRBV7-2 and TRBJ2-1; 9 nucleotides align to TRBD1. The CDR3 loop reads CASSLGMGQGDYNEQFF. CDR3 nucleotides: TGTGCCAGCAGCTTAGGCATGGGACAGGGCGACTACAATGAGCAGTTCTTC.